Reported below is one T cell receptor (beta chain). Its antigen is not identified. This entry is derived from a study of Ad26.COV2.S vaccination and SARS-CoV-2 variants. Study-wide findings and caveats: Vaccine recipients showed a spike-specific TCR breadth that was higher than in placebo recipients. The study found similar non-spike TCR breadth in vaccine and placebo recipients.

Germline V CDR1 and CDR2: SGHRS, YFSETQ. V was cut by 2 bases and J by 9 bases, with 9 bases left in between. This CDR3 is built from 12 residues. Treatment here: approximately 18 received Ad26.COV2.S at low or high dose, single or two shots; about 5 received placebo; per-sample allocation not given. Specimens were obtained on day 63 following the first vaccine or placebo injection. Built on an Ad26 vector, the vaccine expressed Wuhan-strain SARS-CoV-2 spike. Measured with immunoSEQ multiplex PCR; TCRdb has only the in-frame clones, and not every one. The data contain almost 400,000 clones, approximately 90% of them singletons.

The origin of this receptor is a person between 18 and 65 years old who received the Ad26.COV2.S COVID-19 vaccine or a placebo. This material consisted of peripheral blood, taken in a trial of Ad26.COV2.S vaccine versus placebo. The J gene is TRBJ2-1, the V gene TRBV5-1, with D possibly being TRBD2 (5 bases). The CDR3 protein is CASSFSAGEQFF. CDR3 nucleotides: TGCGCCAGCAGCTTCTCCGCGGGTGAGCAGTTCTTC.